A single T cell receptor (beta chain) is shown here with its context. Its specificity is not known. The data derive from a study of metastatic and nonmetastatic thyroid tumors. Study-wide background: The comparison covered peripheral blood and tumor or nodule tissue in malignant and benign thyroid patients.

No patient had received any treatment before thyroid surgery. In the source study's methods: CDR3 differences across clinicopathological groups were used to build a distant-metastasis classifier for papillary thyroid cancer. Using MiXCR, TCRdb re-called clones from the PCR reads. These V and J calls originate from TCRdb's pipeline instead of the authors' own analysis. Counted here are about 33,000 clones, over 15% occurring once; the ten biggest clones make up 4% to 5%. The study's findings and limits: The study reportedly found significantly higher TCR beta diversity in malignant thyroid tumors than benign nodules, in blood and tumor.

The receptor comes from a female donor with papillary thyroid cancer or a benign thyroid nodule (not recorded which). Some clones in this sample may be carry-over from other donors' samples. The sequencing sample was made of blood.

CDR3 amino acids: CASSLAADYQLYEQYF. The CDR3 DNA is TGTGCCAGCAGCTTAGCTGCGGACTACCAATTGTACGAGCAGTACTTC. The genes are TRBV7-2 and TRBJ2-7; D is perhaps TRBD2 (6 bases). The CDR3 extends over 16 amino acids. Germline assignment: CDR1 SGHTA and CDR2 FQGNSA. Between the trimmed V and J ends, which lost 0 bases and 4 bases, there was a span of 16 bases.